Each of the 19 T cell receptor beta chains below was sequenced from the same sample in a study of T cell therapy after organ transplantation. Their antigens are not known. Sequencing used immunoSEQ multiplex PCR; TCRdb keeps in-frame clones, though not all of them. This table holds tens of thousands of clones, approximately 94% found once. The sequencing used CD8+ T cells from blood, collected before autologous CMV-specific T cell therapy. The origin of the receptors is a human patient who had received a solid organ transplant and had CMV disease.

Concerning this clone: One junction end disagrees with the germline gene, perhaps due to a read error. DNA of the CDR3: TGTGCTAGCAGGAGAACAGGGGACGGCTACACCTTC. This translates into CASRRTGDGYTF. V is TRBV7-7 and J is TRBJ1-2, with TRBD1 matching over 7 bases. The CDR3 contains 12 residues. CDR1 and CDR2 (germline): SSHAT, FNYEAQ (reference sequence). Drawing the rest from reference TRBV7-7 and TRBJ1-2, the complete variable domain is GAGVSQSPRYKVTKRGQDVTLRCDPISSHATLYWYQQALGQGPEFLTYFNYEAQPDKSGLPSDRFSAERPEGSISTLTIQRTEQRDSAMYRCASRRTGDGYTFGSGTRLTVV.

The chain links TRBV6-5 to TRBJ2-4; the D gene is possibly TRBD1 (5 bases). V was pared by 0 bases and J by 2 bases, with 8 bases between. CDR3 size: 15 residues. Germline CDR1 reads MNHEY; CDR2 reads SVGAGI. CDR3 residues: CASSYSRETKNIQYF. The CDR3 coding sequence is TGTGCCAGCAGTTACTCCAGGGAAACCAAAAACATTCAGTACTTC.

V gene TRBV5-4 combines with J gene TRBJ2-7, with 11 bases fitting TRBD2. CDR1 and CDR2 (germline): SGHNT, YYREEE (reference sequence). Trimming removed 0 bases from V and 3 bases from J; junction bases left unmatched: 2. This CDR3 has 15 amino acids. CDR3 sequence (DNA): TGTGCCAGCAGCTTGGGAACTAGCGGGGGCTACGAGCAGTACTTC. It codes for CASSLGTSGGYEQYF.

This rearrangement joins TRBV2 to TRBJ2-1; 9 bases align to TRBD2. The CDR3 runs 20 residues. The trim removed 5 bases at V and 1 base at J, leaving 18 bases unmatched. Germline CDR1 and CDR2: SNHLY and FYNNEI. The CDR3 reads CASSRRGVAGEPNSYNEQFF. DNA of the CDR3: TGTGCCAGCAGTAGAAGGGGGGTAGCGGGAGAACCCAATTCCTACAATGAGCAGTTCTTC.

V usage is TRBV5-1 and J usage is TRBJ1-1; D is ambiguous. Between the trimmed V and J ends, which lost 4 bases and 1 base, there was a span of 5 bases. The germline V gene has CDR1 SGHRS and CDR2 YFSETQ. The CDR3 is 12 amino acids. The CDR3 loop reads CASSPGNTEAFF. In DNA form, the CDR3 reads TGCGCCAGCAGCCCCGGGAACACTGAAGCTTTCTTT.

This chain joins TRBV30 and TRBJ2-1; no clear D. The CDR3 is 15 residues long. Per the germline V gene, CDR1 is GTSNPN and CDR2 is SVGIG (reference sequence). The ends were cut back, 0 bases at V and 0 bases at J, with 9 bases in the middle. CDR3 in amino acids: CAWSVTTSSYNEQFF. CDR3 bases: TGTGCCTGGAGTGTTACCACCAGCTCCTACAATGAGCAGTTCTTC.

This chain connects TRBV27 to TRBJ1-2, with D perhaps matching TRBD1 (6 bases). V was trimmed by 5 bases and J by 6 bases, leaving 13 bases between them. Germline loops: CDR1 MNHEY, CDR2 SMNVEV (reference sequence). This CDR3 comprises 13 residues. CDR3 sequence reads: CASSGGHTDGYTF. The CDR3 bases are TGTGCCAGCAGTGGGGGGCATACAGATGGCTACACCTTC.

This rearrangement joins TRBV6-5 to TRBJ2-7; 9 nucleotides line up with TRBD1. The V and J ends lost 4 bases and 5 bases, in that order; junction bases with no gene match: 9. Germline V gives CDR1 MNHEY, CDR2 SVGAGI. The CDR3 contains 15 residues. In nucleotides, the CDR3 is TGTGCCAGCAGTTCGACCGGGACAGGGATGCACGAGCAGTACTTC. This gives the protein CASSSTGTGMHEQYF.

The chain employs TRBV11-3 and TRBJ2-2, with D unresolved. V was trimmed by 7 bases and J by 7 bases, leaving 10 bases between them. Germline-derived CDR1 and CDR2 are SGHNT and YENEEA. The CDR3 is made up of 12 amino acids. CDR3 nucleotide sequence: TGTGCCAGCACCCTAGGAGTCGGGGAGCTGTTTTTT. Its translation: CASTLGVGELFF. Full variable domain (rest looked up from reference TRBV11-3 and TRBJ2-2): EAGVVQSPRYKIIEKKQPVAFWCNPISGHNTLYWYLQNLGQGPELLIRYENEEAVDDSQLPKDRFSAERLKGVDSTLKIQPAELGDSAVYLCASTLGVGELFFGEGSRLTVL.

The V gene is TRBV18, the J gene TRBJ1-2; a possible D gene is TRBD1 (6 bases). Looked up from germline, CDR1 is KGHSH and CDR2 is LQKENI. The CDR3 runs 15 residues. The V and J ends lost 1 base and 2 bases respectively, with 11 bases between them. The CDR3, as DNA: TGTGCCAGCTCACCACAGGGGGGCCAAAACTATGGCTACACCTTC. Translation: CASSPQGGQNYGYTF.

The CDR3: CATSPRESYEQYF. The DNA of the CDR3 is TGTGCCACCAGCCCTAGGGAGTCCTACGAGCAGTACTTC. The rearrangement uses TRBV15 and TRBJ2-7; a weak D match, TRBD2 (5 bases). The CDR3 is made up of 13 amino acids. Trimming took 5 bases from V and 1 from J, leaving 9 bases between them. In germline, CDR1 is LNHNV, CDR2 YYDKDF (reference sequence). Looking up the rest from reference TRBV15 and TRBJ2-7 gives the full variable domain: DAMVIQNPRYQVTQFGKPVTLSCSQTLNHNVMYWYQQKSSQAPKLLFHYYDKDFNNEADTPDNFQSRRPNTSFCFLDIRSPGLGDTAMYLCATSPRESYEQYFGPGTRLTVT.

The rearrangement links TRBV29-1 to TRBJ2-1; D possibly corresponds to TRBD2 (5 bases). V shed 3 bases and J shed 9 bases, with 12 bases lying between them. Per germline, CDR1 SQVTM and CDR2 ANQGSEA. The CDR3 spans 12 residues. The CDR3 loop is CSVEVLAAEQFF. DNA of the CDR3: TGCAGCGTTGAGGTGCTAGCTGCTGAGCAGTTCTTC.

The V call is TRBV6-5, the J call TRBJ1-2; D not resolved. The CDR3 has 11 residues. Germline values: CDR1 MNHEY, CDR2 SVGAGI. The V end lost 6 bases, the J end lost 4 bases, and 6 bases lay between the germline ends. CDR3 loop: CASRTGYGYTF. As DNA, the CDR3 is TGTGCCAGCAGGACCGGCTATGGCTACACCTTC.

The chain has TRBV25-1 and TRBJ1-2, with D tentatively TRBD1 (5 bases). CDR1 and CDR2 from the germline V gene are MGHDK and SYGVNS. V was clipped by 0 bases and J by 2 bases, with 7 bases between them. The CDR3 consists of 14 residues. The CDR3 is CASSEYSGNYGYTF. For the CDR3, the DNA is TGTGCCAGCAGTGAATATTCAGGGAACTATGGCTACACCTTC.

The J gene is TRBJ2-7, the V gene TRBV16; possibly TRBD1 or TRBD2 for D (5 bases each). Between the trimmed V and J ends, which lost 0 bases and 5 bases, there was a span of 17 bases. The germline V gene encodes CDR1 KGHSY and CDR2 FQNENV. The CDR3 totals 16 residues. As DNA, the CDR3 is TGTGCCAGCAGCCAATCGGTGGGATTTACGGGGCACGAGCAGTACTTC. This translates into CASSQSVGFTGHEQYF. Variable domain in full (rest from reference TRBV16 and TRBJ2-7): GEEVAQTPKHLVRGEGQKAKLYCAPIKGHSYVFWYQQVLKNEFKFLISFQNENVFDETGMPKERFSAKCLPNSPCSLEIQATKLEDSAVYFCASSQSVGFTGHEQYFGPGTRLTVT.

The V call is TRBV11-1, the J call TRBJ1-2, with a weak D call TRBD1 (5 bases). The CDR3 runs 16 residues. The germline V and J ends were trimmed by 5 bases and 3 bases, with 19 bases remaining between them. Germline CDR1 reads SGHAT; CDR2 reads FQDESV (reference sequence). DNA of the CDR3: TGTGCCAGCAGCACAGACTTCCCAGGGCCCTACTATGGCTACACCTTC. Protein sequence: CASSTDFPGPYYGYTF.

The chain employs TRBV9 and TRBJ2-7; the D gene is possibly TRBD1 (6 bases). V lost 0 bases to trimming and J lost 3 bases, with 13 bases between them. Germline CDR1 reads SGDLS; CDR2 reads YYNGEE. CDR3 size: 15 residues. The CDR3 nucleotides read TGTGCCAGCAGCGTAGGCAGGGGTTGGGGCTACGAGCAGTACTTC. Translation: CASSVGRGWGYEQYF.

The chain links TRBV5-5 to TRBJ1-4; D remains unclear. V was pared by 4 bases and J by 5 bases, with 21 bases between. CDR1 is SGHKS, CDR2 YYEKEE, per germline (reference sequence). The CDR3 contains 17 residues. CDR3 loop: CASSPEPSSLRNEKLFF. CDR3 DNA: TGTGCCAGCAGCCCCGAACCTTCAAGTTTGAGGAATGAAAAACTGTTTTTT.

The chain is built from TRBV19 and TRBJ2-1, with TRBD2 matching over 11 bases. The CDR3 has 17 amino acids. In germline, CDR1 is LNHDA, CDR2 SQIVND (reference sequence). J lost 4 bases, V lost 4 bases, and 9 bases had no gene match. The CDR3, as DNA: TGTGCCAGTAGTACTGGGACTAGCGGTTCCCCTTACAATGAGCAGTTCTTC. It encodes CASSTGTSGSPYNEQFF.